These 9 T cell receptor beta chains share one sample of origin, sequenced in a study of OX40 agonist ivuxolimab in advanced cancers. Only in-frame clones appear in the TCRdb table, and some are missing; sequencing was by immunoSEQ multiplex PCR. The sample carries 65,000 to 75,000 clones, over 75% recorded once. Sequencing was performed on CD4+ or CD8+ T cells sorted from blood, taken in a trial of the OX40 agonist ivuxolimab. Receptor source: an adult with an advanced solid tumor such as melanoma, head and neck, liver or kidney cancer.

CDR3 coding DNA: TGTGCCAGCAGCCCGCGGACAGGCACTCAAGAGACCCAGTACTTC. The encoded protein is CASSPRTGTQETQYF. The chain has TRBV7-7 and TRBJ2-5; 7 nucleotides align to TRBD1. This CDR3 comprises 15 residues. Germline CDR1 and CDR2: SSHAT and FNYEAQ (reference sequence). V was clipped by 5 bases and J by 2 bases; unmatched bases: 8.

The rearrangement uses TRBV4-2 and TRBJ2-6; D gene ambiguous. V lost 0 bases and J 1 base, leaving 1 base between the germline ends. CDR1 is LGHNA and CDR2 is YNFKEQ in the germline V gene. The CDR3 length is 14 residues. CDR3: CASSQESGANVLTF. The CDR3 region has the DNA TGTGCCAGCAGCCAAGAATCTGGGGCCAACGTCCTGACTTTC.

The CDR3 sequence: CATSRDPGLSGYTF. The CDR3 DNA reads TGTGCCACCAGCAGAGATCCAGGTTTGAGTGGCTACACCTTC. The J gene is TRBJ1-2, the V gene TRBV15, with D uncertain. With 0 bases removed from V and 7 bases from J, the gap between germline ends came to 12 bases. The length of the CDR3 is 14 residues. Germline V gene lookup returns CDR1 LNHNV and CDR2 YYDKDF (reference sequence).

The chain has TRBV5-6 and TRBJ2-2, with D tentatively TRBD1 or TRBD2 (5 bases each). Trimming shortened V by 5 bases and J by 8 bases, and 19 bases separated the two germline ends. The CDR3 is 15 amino acids. In germline, CDR1 is SGHDT, CDR2 YYEEEE. CDR3 nucleotides: TGTGCCAGCAGTTCAAACGGGGCCTCTGCTGGGGAGCTGTTTTTT. It translates to CASSSNGASAGELFF.

The J gene is TRBJ1-1, the V gene TRBV11-2, with 10 positions matching TRBD1. This CDR3 is built from 15 residues. Per germline, CDR1 SGHAT and CDR2 FQNNGV. J lost 9 bases, V lost 1 base, and 8 bases had no gene match. The CDR3 here is CASSLGGGTGVKAFF. CDR3 sequence (DNA): TGTGCCAGCAGCTTAGGAGGCGGGACAGGGGTCAAAGCTTTCTTT.

This rearrangement joins TRBV12-5 to TRBJ2-2, with D possibly called TRBD1 or TRBD2 (5 bases each). The length of the CDR3 is 15 residues. Trimming removed 2 bases at V and 4 bases at J, with 11 bases between. Germline V lookup: CDR1 LGHNT, CDR2 FRNRAP. The chain's CDR3 is CASGLSSGGTGELFF. The CDR3 nucleotides read TGTGCTAGTGGTTTGTCTTCTGGGGGCACCGGGGAGCTGTTTTTT.

The chain uses TRBV5-4 and TRBJ2-1; TRBD2 is a possible D gene (5 bases). This CDR3 is built from 16 residues. The V gene lost 5 bases and the J gene lost 2 bases, with 17 bases spanning the gap. Germline values: CDR1 SGHNT, CDR2 YYREEE (reference sequence). In DNA, the CDR3 is TGTGCCAGCAGTTTTTCCGCGGGTCGAACCTACAATGAGCAGTTCTTC. This codes for CASSFSAGRTYNEQFF. Drawing the rest from reference TRBV5-4 and TRBJ2-1, the complete variable domain is ETGVTQSPTHLIKTRGQQVTLRCSSQSGHNTVSWYQQALGQGPQFIFQYYREEENGRGNFPPRFSGLQFPNYSSELNVNALELDDSALYLCASSFSAGRTYNEQFFGPGTRLTVL.

The chain recombines TRBV2 with TRBJ1-5; D remains ambiguous. The germline gives CDR1 SNHLY, CDR2 FYNNEI. Deletions cut 4 bases from V and 0 bases from J, with 7 bases between. This CDR3 has 14 amino acids. The CDR3, as DNA: TGTGCCAGCAGTGCCCTAAATAGCAATCAGCCCCAGCATTTT. Its protein product is CASSALNSNQPQHF.

V and J are TRBV29-1 and TRBJ1-5, with 10 positions matching TRBD1. The trim removed 4 bases at V and 6 bases at J, leaving 6 bases unmatched. This CDR3 is 14 amino acids long. Germline V lookup: CDR1 SQVTM, CDR2 ANQGSEA. CDR3 nucleotide sequence: TGCAGCGTTGTGGGGACAGGGGCCGGTCAGCCCCAGCATTTT. Translation gives CSVVGTGAGQPQHF.